The 4 T cell receptor beta chains given below trace back to one sample, sequenced in a study of radiotherapy plus CTLA-4 blockade in lung cancer. Clones were read by immunoSEQ multiplex PCR, and TCRdb kept only the in-frame ones, dropping some. This table has roughly 60,000 clones, roughly three quarters appearing once. The specimen was peripheral blood, collected from a patient treated with radiotherapy plus ipilimumab. The origin of the receptors is a human donor with non-small cell lung cancer who had a complete response to radiotherapy plus ipilimumab.

The chain recombines TRBV18 with TRBJ1-3; 7 bases align to TRBD1. Looked up from germline, CDR1 is KGHSH and CDR2 is LQKENI. The CDR3 extends over 16 amino acids. Trimming removed 1 base from V and 4 bases from J; junction bases left unmatched: 7. CDR3 in amino acids: CASSPQGARTGNTIYF. The CDR3 nucleotides are TGTGCCAGCTCACCACAGGGGGCCCGAACAGGAAACACCATATATTTT.

This chain joins TRBV2 and TRBJ1-3; D perhaps matches TRBD1 (5 bases). V lost 6 bases to trimming and J lost 7 bases, with 16 bases between them. The CDR3 loop spans 14 amino acids. CDR1 and CDR2 (germline): SNHLY, FYNNEI. CDR3 loop: CASSGSRAGNTIYF. CDR3 nucleotides: TGTGCCAGCAGCGGGTCCAGGGCAGGGAACACCATATATTTT. Using reference TRBV2 and TRBJ1-3 for the parts outside the CDR3, the full variable domain is EPEVTQTPSHQVTQMGQEVILRCVPISNHLYFYWYRQILGQKVEFLVSFYNNEISEKSEIFDDQFSVERPDGSNFTLKIRSTKLEDSAMYFCASSGSRAGNTIYFGEGSWLTVV.

This chain uses TRBV7-2 with TRBJ1-1; possible D gene TRBD1, 5 bases. This CDR3 is 14 amino acids long. Germline CDR1 is SGHTA and CDR2 is FQGNSA. Trimming shortened V by 1 base and J by 11 bases, and 17 bases separated the two germline ends. In DNA, the CDR3 is TGTGCCAGCAGCTTAGAATTTTTAGGACATCCGGCTTTCTTT. This translates into CASSLEFLGHPAFF.

The rearrangement links TRBV2 to TRBJ1-5; a weak D match, TRBD1 (6 bases). Germline CDR1 and CDR2: SNHLY and FYNNEI. This CDR3 is built from 15 residues. V lost 4 bases and J lost 4, with 14 bases in between. The CDR3 spells CASSGEDRPNQPQHF. The CDR3, as DNA: TGTGCCAGCAGTGGAGAAGACAGGCCTAATCAGCCCCAGCATTTT.